A selection of T cell receptor beta chains follows, all from one sample in a study of PD-1 blockade in classical Hodgkin lymphoma. TCRdb's copy holds only in-frame clones and misses some; the assay was immunoSEQ multiplex PCR. This table holds 40,000 to 50,000 clones, roughly three quarters found once. The sequencing used peripheral blood mononuclear cells (PBMCs), collected at baseline. These receptors were obtained from a human donor with classical Hodgkin lymphoma. CDR3s include the opening cysteine and the closing phenylalanine or tryptophan. The order of the fields is J gene, CDR3 length, D gene, clone size, V gene, CDR3 DNA, CDR3 protein. D genes are given only for firm matches. Some rows mark clone size as missing; the rest say once, few, many or name a class of expanded clone.

TRBJ2-5	17	TRBD1	-	TRBV15	TGTGCCACCAGCAGAGCCCCCTCGACAGGGGTTAAGGAGACCCAGTACTTC	CATSRAPSTGVKETQYF
TRBJ2-7	13	-	-	TRBV6-5	TGTGCCAGCAGTTATAGTCAGACCTACGAGCAGTACTTC	CASSYSQTYEQYF
TRBJ2-1	16	TRBD2	-	TRBV6-5	TGTGCCAGCAGTTATGCGGGAGGGAGCTCCTACAATGAGCAGTTCTTC	CASSYAGGSSYNEQFF
TRBJ2-2	18	-	-	TRBV27	TGTGCCAGCAGTTTATCCCACCTGCGGACAGAGAGGACCGGGGAGCTGTTTTTT	CASSLSHLRTERTGELFF
TRBJ2-1	11	-	few	TRBV2	TGTGCCAGCAGTGTAGGACTTCACCAGTTCTTC	CASSVGLHQFF
TRBJ1-5	14	TRBD1	-	TRBV6-5	TGTGCCAGCAGTCCAACAGGGGCTGGTCAGCCCCAGCATTTT	CASSPTGAGQPQHF
TRBJ2-1	17	TRBD2	few	TRBV5-4	TGTGCCAGCAGCCTCCTGGAGGGAGCGGGAGGGATTCATGAGCAGTTCTTC	CASSLLEGAGGIHEQFF
TRBJ2-1	16	TRBD2	-	TRBV11-2	TGTGCCAGCAGCCCAAGGACTAGCGGTTCCTACAATGAGCAGTTCTTC	CASSPRTSGSYNEQFF
TRBJ2-3	16	-	-	TRBV5-1	TGCGCCAGCAGCTTTGCGGGGTATGATAGCACAGATACGCAGTATTTT	CASSFAGYDSTDTQYF
TRBJ1-5	16	-	once	TRBV5-8	TGTGCCAGCAGCCCCGTTAGGGGGAGCAGCAATCAGCCCCAGCATTTT	CASSPVRGSSNQPQHF
TRBJ1-1	14	-	few	TRBV6-5	TGTGCCAGCACCTTAGGACGGATGAACACTGAAGCTTTCTTT	CASTLGRMNTEAFF
TRBJ2-7	12	-	-	TRBV5-1	TGCGCCAGCAGCTTGGAAGGGTACGAGCAGTACTTC	CASSLEGYEQYF
TRBJ2-1	15	TRBD2	few	TRBV7-3	TGTGCCAGCAGCTTAACTAGCGGGGGATACAATGAGCAGTTCTTC	CASSLTSGGYNEQFF
TRBJ2-7	13	-	-	TRBV10-1	TGCGCCAGCAGTGAAAGGCAAACCTACGAGCAGTACTTC	CASSERQTYEQYF
TRBJ2-2	16	TRBD1	-	TRBV30	TGTGCCTGGAGGGCGACCGGGACAGGGGTGACCGGGGAGCTGTTTTTT	CAWRATGTGVTGELFF
TRBJ2-4	13	-	-	TRBV28	TGTGCCAGCAGTCTGTCTACCACAGCCTCAGGCCTCTTC	CASSLSTTASGLF
TRBJ2-7	17	TRBD2	-	TRBV30	TGTGCCTGGAGAGGAGGGGCAGCGGGAGGGCCGCGGTACGAGCAGTACTTC	CAWRGGAAGGPRYEQYF
TRBJ1-3	15	-	-	TRBV6-5	TGTGCCAGCAGTTACGGAAAGGCCCCTGGAAACACCATATATTTT	CASSYGKAPGNTIYF
TRBJ2-7	15	-	-	TRBV19	TGTGCCAGTAGTCCGGGACCTGGGGATACCTACGAGCAGTACTTC	CASSPGPGDTYEQYF
TRBJ2-4	15	TRBD1	once	TRBV27	TGTGCCAGCAGTCTAGGGACAGGGTGGGAGGACATTCAGTACTTC	CASSLGTGWEDIQYF
TRBJ2-3	15	-	-	TRBV6-5	TGTGCCAGCAGGGCACCTATCAGGGGCGCAGATACGCAGTATTTT	CASRAPIRGADTQYF
TRBJ1-1	15	TRBD1	-	TRBV6-5	TGTGCCAGCAGTTTCGCACAGGGGGCGATCACTGAAGCTTTCTTT	CASSFAQGAITEAFF
TRBJ2-5	15	TRBD2	-	TRBV6-5	TGTGCCAGCAGCAAGACTAGCGGGACACAAGAGACCCAGTACTTC	CASSKTSGTQETQYF
TRBJ1-1	14	-	-	TRBV7-9	TGTGCCAGCAGCTTACGAAGACTGAACACTGAAGCTTTCTTT	CASSLRRLNTEAFF
TRBJ1-3	14	-	once	TRBV29-1	TGCAGCGTTGCCGAACAGGGTGGAGGAAACACCATATATTTT	CSVAEQGGGNTIYF
TRBJ2-7	14	TRBD2	-	TRBV25-1	TGTGCCAGCAGAGCTAGCGGGGCCCCGTCCGAGCAGTACTTC	CASRASGAPSEQYF
TRBJ2-1	12	TRBD1	-	TRBV30	TGTGCCTGGAGGGAGCAGGGGGCAGGGGAGTTCTTC	CAWREQGAGEFF
TRBJ1-2	15	-	-	TRBV27	TGTGCCAGCACCGGAAACCCCCCCGCTAACTATGGCTACACCTTC	CASTGNPPANYGYTF
TRBJ2-7	16	TRBD1	-	TRBV6-5	TGTGCCAGCAGTTTAGGGGGACAGCCGTCCTCCTACGAGCAGTACTTC	CASSLGGQPSSYEQYF
TRBJ2-7	15	TRBD2	-	TRBV5-3	TGTGCCAGAAGCTTGCCTAGCGGGGACACCTACGAGCAGTACTTC	CARSLPSGDTYEQYF
TRBJ1-2	14	-	-	TRBV19	TGTGCCAGTAGTATAGATGGTTCTCCCTATGGCTACACCTTC	CASSIDGSPYGYTF
TRBJ2-1	12	-	-	TRBV2	TGTGCCAGCAAGAAGAACAGCAATGAGCAGTTCTTC	CASKKNSNEQFF
TRBJ2-3	15	-	-	TRBV9	TGTGCCAGCAGCGTAGGATGGGAAATCACAGATACGCAGTATTTT	CASSVGWEITDTQYF
TRBJ1-1	14	-	-	TRBV18	TGTGCCAGCTCACCGCAGGGGCTGAACACTGAAGCTTTCTTT	CASSPQGLNTEAFF
TRBJ2-7	15	TRBD1	-	TRBV6-5	TGTGCCAGCAGCCCATGGAGACAGGGGATCTCCGAGCAGTACTTC	CASSPWRQGISEQYF
TRBJ2-7	12	-	-	TRBV14	TGTGCCAGCAGACAACAGGGCTACGAGCAGTACTTC	CASRQQGYEQYF
TRBJ1-5	13	-	-	TRBV10-3	TGTGCCATCAGTGAGGCAGGCAATCAGCCCCAGCATTTT	CAISEAGNQPQHF
TRBJ1-2	13	-	-	TRBV21-1	TGTGCCAGCAGCAAAGGGGGCCGGGGGCGCTACACCTTC	CASSKGGRGRYTF
TRBJ2-7	15	TRBD2	-	TRBV6-9	TGTGCCAGCAGTTACCGGCGGGAGGGCTCCTACGAGCAGTACTTC	CASSYRREGSYEQYF
TRBJ1-4	15	TRBD1	-	TRBV19	TGTGCCAGCAGGGACAGGGGAGTAACTAATGAAAAACTGTTTTTT	CASRDRGVTNEKLFF
TRBJ2-3	16	-	-	TRBV7-3	TGTGCCAGCAGCTTACGACCCCTTGGCGCCACAGATACGCAGTATTTT	CASSLRPLGATDTQYF
TRBJ2-6	17	-	-	TRBV19	TGTGCCAGTAGTATTAAGGCGATTGGCTCTGGGGCCAACGTCCTGACTTTC	CASSIKAIGSGANVLTF
TRBJ1-3	16	-	-	TRBV7-9	TGTGCCAGCAGCTTAGGGGGGGGTTCGGCTGGAAACACCATATATTTT	CASSLGGGSAGNTIYF
TRBJ1-1	15	-	-	TRBV27	TGTGCCAGCAGTTTAGGACCTGCAGGGAACACTGAAGCTTTCTTT	CASSLGPAGNTEAFF
TRBJ2-2	15	TRBD1	-	TRBV6-5	TGTGCCAGCAGCTGGACAGGGATCAACACCGGGGAGCTGTTTTTT	CASSWTGINTGELFF
TRBJ1-1	15	-	-	TRBV2	TGTGCCAGCAGTCATAAAGGGGTTTTGAACACTGAAGCTTTCTTT	CASSHKGVLNTEAFF
TRBJ1-2	12	-	-	TRBV30	TGTGCCTGGAAACACCCCTTGAATGGCTACACCTTC	CAWKHPLNGYTF
TRBJ2-3	18	-	-	TRBV21-1	TGTGCCAGCAGCCTTGGGGGAAAGCGTGGAGCTAGCACAGATACGCAGTATTTT	CASSLGGKRGASTDTQYF
TRBJ1-1	12	TRBD1	-	TRBV6-6	TGTGCCAGCAGTTATTTGGACAGGGGGGCTTTCTTT	CASSYLDRGAFF
TRBJ1-3	14	-	-	TRBV6-5	TGTGCCAGCAGTTACAAGAGGACCCAAAACACCATATATTTT	CASSYKRTQNTIYF
TRBJ1-2	15	-	-	TRBV7-3	TGTGCCAGCAGCCCTCAGGGCGGGGGTAGCTATGGCCACACCTTC	CASSPQGGGSYGHTF
TRBJ1-1	15	TRBD1	-	TRBV19	TGTGCCAGCGTGCGGGTACAGGGGCGAGAGACTGAAGCTTTCTTT	CASVRVQGRETEAFF
TRBJ1-1	15	TRBD1	-	TRBV5-1	TGCGCCAGCAGCTGGAAGACAGGGGGTGGGGATGAAGCTTTCTTT	CASSWKTGGGDEAFF
TRBJ1-1	14	-	-	TRBV30	TGTGCCTGGAGGATAGGTGTCTGGGGCACTGAAGCTTTCTTT	CAWRIGVWGTEAFF
TRBJ1-6	16	TRBD1	once	TRBV9	TGTGCCAGCAGCCCCCAGACAGGGACCGGGGGTTCACCCCTCCACTTT	CASSPQTGTGGSPLHF
TRBJ2-7	15	TRBD2	-	TRBV19	TGTGCCAGTAGCACTAACCGGGAGGTTTCCTACGAGCAGTACTTC	CASSTNREVSYEQYF
TRBJ2-5	18	TRBD2	-	TRBV2	TGTGCCAGCAGTGAAGCGGACCTTGGGGGGGTTTTCCAAGAGACCCAGTACTTC	CASSEADLGGVFQETQYF